This TCR beta chain was captured by sequencing in a study of neoadjuvant nivolumab and ipilimumab in lung cancer. Broader study findings: Only a small number of samples underwent TCR sequencing. TCR clonality did not significantly correlate with pathologic tumor regression. Compared with tumor-adjacent uninvolved lung, resected tumors showed greater richness and clonality.

Assay used: immunoSEQ multiplex PCR; TCRdb lists only in-frame clones, some missing. Counted here are about 38,000 clones, roughly nine tenths occurring once; the ten biggest clones make up more than 3%. Regarding this clone: Its antigen is still unknown.

The germline V and J ends were trimmed by 5 bases and 2 bases, with 8 bases remaining between them. The length of the CDR3 is 13 residues. CDR1 and CDR2 from the germline V gene are SEHNR and FQNEAQ (reference sequence). The sequencing used peripheral blood, collected before neoadjuvant nivolumab, alone or with ipilimumab. The chain recombines TRBV7-9 with TRBJ2-3; D ambiguous. The clonotype originates from an adult with non-small cell lung cancer. The CDR3 sequence is CASSQDPTDTQYF. For the CDR3, the DNA is TGTGCCAGCAGCCAGGACCCCACAGATACGCAGTATTTT.